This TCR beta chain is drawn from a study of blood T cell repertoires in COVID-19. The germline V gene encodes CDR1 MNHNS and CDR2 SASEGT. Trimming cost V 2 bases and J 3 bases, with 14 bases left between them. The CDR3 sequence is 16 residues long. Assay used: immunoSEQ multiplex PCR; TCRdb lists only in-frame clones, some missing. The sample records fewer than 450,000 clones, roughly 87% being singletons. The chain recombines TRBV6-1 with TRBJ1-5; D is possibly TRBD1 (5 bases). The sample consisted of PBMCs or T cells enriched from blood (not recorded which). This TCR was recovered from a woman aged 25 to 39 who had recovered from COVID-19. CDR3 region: CASSEWGSSINQPQHF. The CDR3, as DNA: TGTGCCAGCAGTGAATGGGGCAGCTCTATCAATCAGCCCCAGCATTTT.